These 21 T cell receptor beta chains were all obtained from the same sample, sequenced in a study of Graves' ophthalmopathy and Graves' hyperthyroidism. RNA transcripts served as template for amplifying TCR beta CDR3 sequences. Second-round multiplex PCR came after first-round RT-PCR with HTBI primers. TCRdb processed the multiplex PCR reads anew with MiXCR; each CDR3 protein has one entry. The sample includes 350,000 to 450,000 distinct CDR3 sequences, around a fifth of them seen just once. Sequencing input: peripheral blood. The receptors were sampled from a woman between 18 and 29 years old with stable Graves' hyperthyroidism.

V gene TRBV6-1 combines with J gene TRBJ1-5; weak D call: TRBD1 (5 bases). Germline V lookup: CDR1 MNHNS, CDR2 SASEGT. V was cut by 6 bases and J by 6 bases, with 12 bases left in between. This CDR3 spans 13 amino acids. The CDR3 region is CASSGTQTQPQHF. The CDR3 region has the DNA TGTGCCAGCAGCGGGACGCAAACTCAGCCCCAGCATTTT.

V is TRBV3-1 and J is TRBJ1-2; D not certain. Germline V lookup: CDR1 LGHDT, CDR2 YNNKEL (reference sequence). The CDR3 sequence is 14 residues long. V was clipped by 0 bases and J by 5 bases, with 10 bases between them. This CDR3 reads CASSQESGPYGYTF. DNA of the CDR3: TGTGCCAGCAGCCAAGAGAGTGGACCATATGGCTACACCTTC.

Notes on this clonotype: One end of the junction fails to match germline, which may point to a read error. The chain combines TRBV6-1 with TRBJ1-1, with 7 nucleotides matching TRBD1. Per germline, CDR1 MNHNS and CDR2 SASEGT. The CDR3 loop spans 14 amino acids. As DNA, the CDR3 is TGTGCCACTGACGGGGGGACAGCGGGGACTGAAGCTTGCTTT. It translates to CATDGGTAGTEACF.

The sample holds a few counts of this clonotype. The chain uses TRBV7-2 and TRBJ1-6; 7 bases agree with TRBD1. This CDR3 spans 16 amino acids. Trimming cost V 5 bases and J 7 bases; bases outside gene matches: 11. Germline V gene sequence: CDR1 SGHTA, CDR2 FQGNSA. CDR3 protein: CASSGPVTGWNSPLHF. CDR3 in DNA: TGTGCCAGCAGCGGCCCGGTGACAGGGTGGAATTCACCCCTCCACTTT.

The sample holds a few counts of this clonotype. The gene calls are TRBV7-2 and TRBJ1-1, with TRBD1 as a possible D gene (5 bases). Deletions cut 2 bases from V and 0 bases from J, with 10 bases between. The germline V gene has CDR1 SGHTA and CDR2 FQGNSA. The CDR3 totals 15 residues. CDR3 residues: CASSLTGHMNTEAFF. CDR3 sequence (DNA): TGTGCCAGCAGCTTAACAGGCCACATGAACACTGAAGCTTTCTTT.

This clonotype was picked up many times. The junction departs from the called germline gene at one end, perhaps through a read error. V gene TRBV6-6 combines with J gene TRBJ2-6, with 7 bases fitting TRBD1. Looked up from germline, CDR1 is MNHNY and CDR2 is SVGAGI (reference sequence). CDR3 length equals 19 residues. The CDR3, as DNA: TGTGCCAACAGTTATCCTCATGGGACAGCGAGCTCTGGGGCCAACGTCCTGACTTTC. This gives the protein CANSYPHGTASSGANVLTF.

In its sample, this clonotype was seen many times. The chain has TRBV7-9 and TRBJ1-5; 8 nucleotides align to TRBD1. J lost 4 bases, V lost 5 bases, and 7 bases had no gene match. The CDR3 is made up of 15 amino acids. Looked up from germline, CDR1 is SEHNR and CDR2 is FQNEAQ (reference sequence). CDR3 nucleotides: TGTGCCAGCAGCACGGACAGGGAGGAAAATCAGCCCCAGCATTTT. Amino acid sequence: CASSTDREENQPQHF.

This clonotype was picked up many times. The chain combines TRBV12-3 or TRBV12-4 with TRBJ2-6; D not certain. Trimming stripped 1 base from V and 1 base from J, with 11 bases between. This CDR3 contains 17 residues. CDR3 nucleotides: TGTGCCAGCAGTTTAGAGGCTGCTGGGTCTGGGGCCAACGTCCTGACTTTC. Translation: CASSLEAAGSGANVLTF.

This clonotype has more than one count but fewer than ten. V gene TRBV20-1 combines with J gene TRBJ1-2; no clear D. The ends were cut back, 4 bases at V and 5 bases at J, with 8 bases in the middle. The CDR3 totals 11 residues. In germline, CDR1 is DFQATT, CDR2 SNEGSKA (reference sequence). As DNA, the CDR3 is TGCAGTGCTACAGAAAATTATGGCTACACCTTC. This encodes CSATENYGYTF.

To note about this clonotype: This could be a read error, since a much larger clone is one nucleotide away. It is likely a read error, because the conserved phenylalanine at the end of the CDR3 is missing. The CDR3, as DNA: TGTGCCAGCAGTTTAGAGCCCAGGGGACAGCACTATGGCTACACCTTG. Its translation is CASSLEPRGQHYGYTL. J is TRBJ1-2 and V is TRBV12-3 or TRBV12-4, with TRBD1 matching 7 bases. After removal of 1 base from V and 3 bases from J, the junction contained 8 bases not matched to a gene. This CDR3 is 16 amino acids long.

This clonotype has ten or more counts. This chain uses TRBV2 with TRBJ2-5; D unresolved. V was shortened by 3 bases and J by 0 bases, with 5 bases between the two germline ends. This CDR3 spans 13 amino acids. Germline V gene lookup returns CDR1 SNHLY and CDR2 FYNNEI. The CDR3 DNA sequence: TGTGCCAGCAGTGAGACGTACCAAGAGACCCAGTACTTC. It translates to CASSETYQETQYF. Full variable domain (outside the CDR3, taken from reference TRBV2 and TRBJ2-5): EPEVTQTPSHQVTQMGQEVILRCVPISNHLYFYWYRQILGQKVEFLVSFYNNEISEKSEIFDDQFSVERPDGSNFTLKIRSTKLEDSAMYFCASSETYQETQYFGPGTRLLVL.

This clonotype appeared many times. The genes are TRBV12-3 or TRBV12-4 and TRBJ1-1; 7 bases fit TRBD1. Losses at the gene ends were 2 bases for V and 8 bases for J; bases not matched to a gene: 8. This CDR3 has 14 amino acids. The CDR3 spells CASSLRTQGVEAFF. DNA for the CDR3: TGTGCCAGCAGTTTAAGGACCCAGGGGGTGGAAGCTTTCTTT.

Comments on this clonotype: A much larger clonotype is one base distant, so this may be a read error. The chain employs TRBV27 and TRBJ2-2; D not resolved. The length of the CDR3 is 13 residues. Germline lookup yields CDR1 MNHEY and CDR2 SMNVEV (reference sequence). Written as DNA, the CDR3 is TGTGCCTGCAGCCCTATAGTTTCCGGGGAGCTGTTTTTT. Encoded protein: CACSPIVSGELFF.

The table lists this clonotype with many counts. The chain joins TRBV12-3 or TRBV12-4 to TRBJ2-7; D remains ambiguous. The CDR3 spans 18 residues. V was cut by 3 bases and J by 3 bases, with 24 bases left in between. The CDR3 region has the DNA TGTGCCAGCAGTTTCCCCCCCCCCCCACGCGACGAAGACTACGAGCAGTACTTC. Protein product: CASSFPPPPRDEDYEQYF.

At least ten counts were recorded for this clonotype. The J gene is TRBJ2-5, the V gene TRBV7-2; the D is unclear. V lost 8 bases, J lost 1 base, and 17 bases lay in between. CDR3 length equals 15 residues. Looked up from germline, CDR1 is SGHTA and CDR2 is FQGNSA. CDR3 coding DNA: TGTGCCAGCGCCAGAGTGAGTGGCCCCCAAGAGACCCAGTACTTC. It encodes CASARVSGPQETQYF. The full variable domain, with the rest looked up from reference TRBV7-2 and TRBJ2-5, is GAGVSQSPSNKVTEKGKDVELRCDPISGHTALYWYRQSLGQGLEFLIYFQGNSAPDKSGLPSDRFSAERTGGSVSTLTIQRTQQEDSAVYLCASARVSGPQETQYFGPGTRLLVL.

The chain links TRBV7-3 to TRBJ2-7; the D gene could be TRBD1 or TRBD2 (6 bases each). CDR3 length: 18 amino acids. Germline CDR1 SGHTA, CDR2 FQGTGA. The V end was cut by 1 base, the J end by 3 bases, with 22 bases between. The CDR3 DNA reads TGTGCCAGCAGCTTAAACGCCGTGGGGGGCCCACCCAACTACGAGCAGTACTTC. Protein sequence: CASSLNAVGGPPNYEQYF. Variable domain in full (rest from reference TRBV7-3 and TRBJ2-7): GAGVSQTPSNKVTEKGKYVELRCDPISGHTALYWYRQSLGQGPEFLIYFQGTGAADDSGLPNDRFFAVRPEGSVSTLKIQRTERGDSAVYLCASSLNAVGGPPNYEQYFGPGTRLTVT.

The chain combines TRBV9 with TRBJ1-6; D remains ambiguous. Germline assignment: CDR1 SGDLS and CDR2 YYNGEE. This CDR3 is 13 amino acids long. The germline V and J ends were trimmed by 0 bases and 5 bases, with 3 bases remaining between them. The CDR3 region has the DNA TGTGCCAGCAGCGTAGACGATAATTCACCCCTCCACTTT. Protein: CASSVDDNSPLHF.

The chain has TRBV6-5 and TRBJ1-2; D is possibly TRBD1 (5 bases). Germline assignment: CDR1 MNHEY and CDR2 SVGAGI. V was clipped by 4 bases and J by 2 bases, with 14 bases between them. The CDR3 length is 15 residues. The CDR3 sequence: CASSFRQGTNYGYTF. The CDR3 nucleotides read TGTGCCAGCAGTTTCCGCCAGGGAACGAACTATGGCTACACCTTC.

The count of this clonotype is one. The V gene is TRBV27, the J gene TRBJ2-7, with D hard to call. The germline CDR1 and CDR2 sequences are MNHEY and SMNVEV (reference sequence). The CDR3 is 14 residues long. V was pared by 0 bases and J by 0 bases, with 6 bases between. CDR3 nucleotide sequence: TGTGCCAGCAGTTTATCGTTCAACTCCTACGAGCAGTACTTC. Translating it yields CASSLSFNSYEQYF.

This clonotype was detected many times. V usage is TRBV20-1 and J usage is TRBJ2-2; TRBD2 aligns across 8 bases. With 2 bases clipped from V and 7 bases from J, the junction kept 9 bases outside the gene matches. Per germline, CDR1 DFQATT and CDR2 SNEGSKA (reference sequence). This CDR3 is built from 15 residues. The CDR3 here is CSARTASGRYGELFF. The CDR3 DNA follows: TGCAGTGCTAGAACGGCTAGCGGGCGATACGGGGAGCTGTTTTTT.

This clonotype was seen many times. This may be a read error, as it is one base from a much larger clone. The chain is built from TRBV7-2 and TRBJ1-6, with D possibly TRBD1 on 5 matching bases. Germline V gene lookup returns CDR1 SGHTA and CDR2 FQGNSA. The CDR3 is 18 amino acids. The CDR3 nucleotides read TGTGCCAGCAGCTTAAGAGGACAAGAGGGGAGTTATAATTCACACCTCCACTTT. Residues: CASSLRGQEGSYNSHLHF.